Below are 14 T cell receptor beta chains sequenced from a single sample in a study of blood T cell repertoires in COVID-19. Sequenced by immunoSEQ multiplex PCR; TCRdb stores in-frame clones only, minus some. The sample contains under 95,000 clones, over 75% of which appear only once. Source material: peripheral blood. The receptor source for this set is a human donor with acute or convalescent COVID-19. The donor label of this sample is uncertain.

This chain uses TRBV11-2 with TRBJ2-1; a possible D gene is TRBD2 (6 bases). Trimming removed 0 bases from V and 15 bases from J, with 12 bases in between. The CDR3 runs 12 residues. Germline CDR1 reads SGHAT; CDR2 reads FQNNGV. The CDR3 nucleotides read TGTGCCAGCAGCTTAGATCTGACTAGTGCGTTCTTC. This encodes CASSLDLTSAFF. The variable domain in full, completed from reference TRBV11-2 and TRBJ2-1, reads EAGVAQSPRYKIIEKRQSVAFWCNPISGHATLYWYQQILGQGPKLLIQFQNNGVVDDSQLPKDRFSAERLKGVDSTLKIQPAKLEDSAVYLCASSLDLTSAFFGPGTRLTVL.

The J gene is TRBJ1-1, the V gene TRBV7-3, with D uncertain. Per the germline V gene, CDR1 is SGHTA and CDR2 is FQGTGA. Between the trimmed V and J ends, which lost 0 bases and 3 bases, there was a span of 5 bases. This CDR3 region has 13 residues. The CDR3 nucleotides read TGTGCCAGCAGCTTAACCGGTCACACTGAAGCTTTCTTT. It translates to CASSLTGHTEAFF.

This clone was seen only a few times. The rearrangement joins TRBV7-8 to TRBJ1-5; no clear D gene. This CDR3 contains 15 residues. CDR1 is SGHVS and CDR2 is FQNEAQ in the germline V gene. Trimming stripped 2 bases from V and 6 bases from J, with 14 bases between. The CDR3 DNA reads TGTGCCAGCAGCTTAAGCACCCGGGAGGGTCAGCCCCAGCATTTT. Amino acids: CASSLSTREGQPQHF.

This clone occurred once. The CDR3 loop is CASREQGKGNQPQHF. The CDR3 DNA is TGTGCCAGCAGGGAACAGGGTAAGGGTAATCAGCCCCAGCATTTT. This chain uses TRBV28 with TRBJ1-5, with a possible D match to TRBD1 (6 bases). Trimming removed 6 bases from V and 4 bases from J, with 16 bases in between. The CDR3 is 15 residues long. CDR1 is MDHEN and CDR2 is SYDVKM in the germline V gene.

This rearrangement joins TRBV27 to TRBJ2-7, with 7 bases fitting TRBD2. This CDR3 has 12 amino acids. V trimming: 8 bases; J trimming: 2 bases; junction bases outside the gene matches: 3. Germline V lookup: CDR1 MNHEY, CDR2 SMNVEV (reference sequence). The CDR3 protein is CASGEGPYEQYF. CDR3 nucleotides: TGTGCCAGCGGGGAGGGCCCCTACGAGCAGTACTTC.

CDR3 in amino acids: CATLPRAGGNEKLFF. In DNA form, the CDR3 reads TGTGCCACCCTCCCTCGGGCAGGGGGGAATGAAAAACTGTTTTTT. The chain uses TRBV6-5 and TRBJ1-4; TRBD1 matches 7 bases. The germline V gene encodes CDR1 MNHEY and CDR2 SVGAGI. This CDR3 has 15 residues. The V segment lost 10 bases and the J segment 5 bases; nucleotides outside the gene matches: 13.

The DNA for the CDR3 is TGTGCCAGCAGCCAAGTTCCGCAGGGGGTTGCCTACAATGAGCAGTTCTTC. Amino acid sequence: CASSQVPQGVAYNEQFF. The chain employs TRBV3-1 (or the pseudogene TRBV3-2) and TRBJ2-1, with 7 bases that match TRBD1. CDR1 is LGHDT and CDR2 is YNNKEL in the germline V gene (reference sequence). Trimming removed 1 base from V and 2 bases from J; junction bases left unmatched: 8. This CDR3 is 17 amino acids long.

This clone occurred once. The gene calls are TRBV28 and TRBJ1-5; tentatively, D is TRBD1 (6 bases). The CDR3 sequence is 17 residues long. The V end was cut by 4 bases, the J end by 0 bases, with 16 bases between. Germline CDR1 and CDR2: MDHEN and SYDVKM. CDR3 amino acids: CASSSPMDSYSNQPQHF. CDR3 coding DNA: TGTGCCAGCAGTTCCCCCATGGACAGCTATAGCAATCAGCCCCAGCATTTT.

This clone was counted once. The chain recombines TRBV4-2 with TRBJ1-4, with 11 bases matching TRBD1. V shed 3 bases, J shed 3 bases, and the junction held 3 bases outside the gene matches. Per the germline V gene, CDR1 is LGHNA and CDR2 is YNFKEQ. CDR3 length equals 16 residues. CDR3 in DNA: TGTGCCAGCAGCCAGTTGGACAGGGGGCCTAATGAAAAACTGTTTTTT. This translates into CASSQLDRGPNEKLFF.

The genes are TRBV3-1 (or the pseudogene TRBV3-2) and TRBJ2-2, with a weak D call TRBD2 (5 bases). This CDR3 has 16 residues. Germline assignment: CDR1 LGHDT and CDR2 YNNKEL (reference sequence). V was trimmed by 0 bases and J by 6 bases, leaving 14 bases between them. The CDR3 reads CASSQERRGKSGELFF. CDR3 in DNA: TGTGCCAGCAGCCAAGAACGACGGGGAAAGTCCGGGGAGCTGTTTTTT.

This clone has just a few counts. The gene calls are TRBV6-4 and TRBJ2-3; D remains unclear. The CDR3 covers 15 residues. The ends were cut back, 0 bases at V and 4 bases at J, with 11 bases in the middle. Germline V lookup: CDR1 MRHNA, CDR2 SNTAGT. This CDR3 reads CASSDSVRQPDTQYF. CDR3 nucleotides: TGTGCCAGCAGTGACTCGGTCAGGCAACCAGATACGCAGTATTTT.

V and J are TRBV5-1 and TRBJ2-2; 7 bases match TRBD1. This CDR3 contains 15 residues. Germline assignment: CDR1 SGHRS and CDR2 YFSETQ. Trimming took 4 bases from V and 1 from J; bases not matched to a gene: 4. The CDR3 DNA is TGCGCCAGCAGCCCCGACAGGGTGAACACCGGGGAGCTGTTTTTT. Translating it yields CASSPDRVNTGELFF.

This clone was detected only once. CDR3 in DNA: TGTGCCAGCACACCGAGAAACGTGGCGGGCACTGAAGCTTTCTTT. Its translation is CASTPRNVAGTEAFF. The J gene is TRBJ1-1, the V gene TRBV3-1 (or the pseudogene TRBV3-2); D not resolved. Trimming shortened V by 7 bases and J by 4 bases, and 19 bases separated the two germline ends. Germline CDR1 and CDR2: LGHDT and YNNKEL (reference sequence). This CDR3 is 15 amino acids long.

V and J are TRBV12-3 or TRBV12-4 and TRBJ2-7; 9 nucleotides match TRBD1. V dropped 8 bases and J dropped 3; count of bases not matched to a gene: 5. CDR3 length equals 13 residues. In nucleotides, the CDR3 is TGTGCCAGCGGGACAGGGAATTTCTACGAGCAGTACTTC. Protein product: CASGTGNFYEQYF.